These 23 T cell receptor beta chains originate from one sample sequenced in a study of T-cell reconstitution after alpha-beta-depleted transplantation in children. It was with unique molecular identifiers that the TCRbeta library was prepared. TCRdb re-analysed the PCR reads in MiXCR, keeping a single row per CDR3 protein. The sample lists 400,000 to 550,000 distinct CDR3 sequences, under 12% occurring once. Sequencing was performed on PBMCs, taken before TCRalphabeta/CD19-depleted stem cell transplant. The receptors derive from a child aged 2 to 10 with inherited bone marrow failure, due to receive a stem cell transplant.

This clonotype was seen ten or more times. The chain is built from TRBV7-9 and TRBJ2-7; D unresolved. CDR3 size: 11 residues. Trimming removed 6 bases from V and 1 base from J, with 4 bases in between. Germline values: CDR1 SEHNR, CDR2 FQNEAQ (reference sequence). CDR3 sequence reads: CASSLSYEQYF. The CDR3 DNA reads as TGTGCCAGCAGTTTATCCTACGAGCAGTACTTC. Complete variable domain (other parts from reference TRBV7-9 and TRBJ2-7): DTGVSQNPRHKITKRGQNVTFRCDPISEHNRLYWYRQTLGQGPEFLTYFQNEAQLEKSRLLSDRFSAERPKGSFSTLEIQRTEQGDSAMYLCASSLSYEQYFGPGTRLTVT.

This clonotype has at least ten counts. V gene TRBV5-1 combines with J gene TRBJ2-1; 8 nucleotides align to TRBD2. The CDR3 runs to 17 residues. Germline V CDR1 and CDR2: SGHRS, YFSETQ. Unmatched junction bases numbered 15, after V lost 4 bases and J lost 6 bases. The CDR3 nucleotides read TGCGCCAGCAGCCGTTCGAAGACACCGGGACTAGGCAATGAGCAGTTCTTC. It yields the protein CASSRSKTPGLGNEQFF.

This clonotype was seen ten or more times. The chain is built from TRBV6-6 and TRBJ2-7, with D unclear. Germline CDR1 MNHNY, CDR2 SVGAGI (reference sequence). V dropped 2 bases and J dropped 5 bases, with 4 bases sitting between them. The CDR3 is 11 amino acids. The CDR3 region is CASSYVDEQYF. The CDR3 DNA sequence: TGTGCCAGCAGTTACGTGGACGAGCAGTACTTC.

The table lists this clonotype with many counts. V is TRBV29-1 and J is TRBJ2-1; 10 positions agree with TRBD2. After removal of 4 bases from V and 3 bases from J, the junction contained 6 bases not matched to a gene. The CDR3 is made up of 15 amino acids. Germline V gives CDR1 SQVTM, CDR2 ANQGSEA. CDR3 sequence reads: CSVASIAGGYNEQFF. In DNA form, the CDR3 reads TGCAGCGTTGCATCTATAGCGGGAGGCTACAATGAGCAGTTCTTC.

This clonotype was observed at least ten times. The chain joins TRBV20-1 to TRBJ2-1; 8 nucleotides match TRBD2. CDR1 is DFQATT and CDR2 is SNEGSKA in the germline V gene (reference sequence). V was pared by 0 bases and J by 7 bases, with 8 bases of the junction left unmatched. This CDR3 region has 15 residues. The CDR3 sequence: CSARDPGRAGNEQFF. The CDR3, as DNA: TGCAGTGCTAGAGATCCCGGGAGGGCGGGGAATGAGCAGTTCTTC.

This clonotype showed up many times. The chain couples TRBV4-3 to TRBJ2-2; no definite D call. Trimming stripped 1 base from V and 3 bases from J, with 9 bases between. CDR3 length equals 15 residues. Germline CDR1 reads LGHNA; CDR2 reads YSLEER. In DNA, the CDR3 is TGCGCCAGCAGCCAAGGGGTCGGAGACACCGGGGAGCTGTTTTTT. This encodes CASSQGVGDTGELFF.

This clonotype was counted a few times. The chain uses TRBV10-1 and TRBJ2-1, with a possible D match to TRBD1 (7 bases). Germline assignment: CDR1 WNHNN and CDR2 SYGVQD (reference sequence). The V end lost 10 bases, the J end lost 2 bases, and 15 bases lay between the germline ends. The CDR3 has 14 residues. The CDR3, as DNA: TGCGCCACCACAGGAGGGACAGCCTACAATGAGCAGTTCTTC. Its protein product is CATTGGTAYNEQFF.

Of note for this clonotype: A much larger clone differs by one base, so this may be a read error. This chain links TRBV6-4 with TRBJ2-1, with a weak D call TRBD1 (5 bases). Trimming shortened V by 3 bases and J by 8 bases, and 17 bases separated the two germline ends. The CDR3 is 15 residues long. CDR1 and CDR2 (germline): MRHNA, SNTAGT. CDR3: CASSEFGAKLHEQFF. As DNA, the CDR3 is TGTGCCAGCAGTGAGTTTGGGGCGAAATTGCATGAGCAGTTCTTC.

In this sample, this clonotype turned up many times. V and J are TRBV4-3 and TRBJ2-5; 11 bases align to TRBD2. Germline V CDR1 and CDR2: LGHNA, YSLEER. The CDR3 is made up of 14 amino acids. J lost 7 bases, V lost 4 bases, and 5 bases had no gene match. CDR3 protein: CASSPLAGEATQYF. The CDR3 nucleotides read TGCGCCAGCAGCCCACTAGCGGGAGAGGCGACCCAGTACTTC.

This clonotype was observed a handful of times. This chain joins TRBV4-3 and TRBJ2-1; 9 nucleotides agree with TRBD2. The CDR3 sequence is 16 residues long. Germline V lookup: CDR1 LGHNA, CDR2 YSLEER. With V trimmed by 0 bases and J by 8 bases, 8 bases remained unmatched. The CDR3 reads CASSQDWRAGGHEQFF. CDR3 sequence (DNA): TGCGCCAGCAGCCAAGATTGGCGAGCGGGAGGCCATGAGCAGTTCTTC.

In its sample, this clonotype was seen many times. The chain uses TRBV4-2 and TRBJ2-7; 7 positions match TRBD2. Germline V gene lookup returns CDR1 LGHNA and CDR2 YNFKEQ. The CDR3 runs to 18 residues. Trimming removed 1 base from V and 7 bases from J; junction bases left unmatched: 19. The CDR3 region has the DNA TGTGCCAGCAGCCAAGGGGTAGACGGGCGGGAGAGTTTCGGGGAGCAGTACTTC. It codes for CASSQGVDGRESFGEQYF.

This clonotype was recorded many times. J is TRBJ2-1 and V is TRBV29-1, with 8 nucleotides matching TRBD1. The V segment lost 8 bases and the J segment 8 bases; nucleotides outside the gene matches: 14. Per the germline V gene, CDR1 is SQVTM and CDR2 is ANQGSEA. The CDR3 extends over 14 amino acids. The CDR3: CSTDGSTGADEQFF. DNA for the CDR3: TGCAGCACCGACGGCTCGACAGGGGCGGATGAGCAGTTCTTC.

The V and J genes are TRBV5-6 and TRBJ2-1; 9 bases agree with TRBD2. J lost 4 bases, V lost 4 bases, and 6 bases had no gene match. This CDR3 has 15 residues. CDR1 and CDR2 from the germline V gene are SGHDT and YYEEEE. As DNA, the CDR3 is TGTGCCAGCAGCAGCGCTAGCGGGATATACAATGAGCAGTTCTTC. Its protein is CASSSASGIYNEQFF. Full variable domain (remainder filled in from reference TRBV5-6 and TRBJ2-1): DAGVTQSPTHLIKTRGQQVTLRCSPKSGHDTVSWYQQALGQGPQFIFQYYEEEERQRGNFPDRFSGHQFPNYSSELNVNALLLGDSALYLCASSSASGIYNEQFFGPGTRLTVL.

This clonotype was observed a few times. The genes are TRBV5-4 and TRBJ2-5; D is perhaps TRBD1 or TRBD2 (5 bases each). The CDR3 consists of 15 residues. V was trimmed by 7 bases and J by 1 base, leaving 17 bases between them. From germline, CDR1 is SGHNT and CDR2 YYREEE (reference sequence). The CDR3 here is CASLPDYRSQETQYF. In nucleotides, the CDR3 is TGTGCCAGCCTGCCCGACTACAGGAGCCAAGAGACCCAGTACTTC. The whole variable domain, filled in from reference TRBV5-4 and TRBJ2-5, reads ETGVTQSPTHLIKTRGQQVTLRCSSQSGHNTVSWYQQALGQGPQFIFQYYREEENGRGNFPPRFSGLQFPNYSSELNVNALELDDSALYLCASLPDYRSQETQYFGPGTRLLVL.

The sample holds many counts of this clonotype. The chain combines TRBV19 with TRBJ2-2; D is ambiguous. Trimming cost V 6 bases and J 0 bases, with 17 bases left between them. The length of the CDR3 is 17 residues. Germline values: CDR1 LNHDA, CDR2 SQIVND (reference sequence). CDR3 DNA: TGTGCCAGTAGATCGACTTCTCGTCCCCCGAACACCGGGGAGCTGTTTTTT. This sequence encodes CASRSTSRPPNTGELFF.

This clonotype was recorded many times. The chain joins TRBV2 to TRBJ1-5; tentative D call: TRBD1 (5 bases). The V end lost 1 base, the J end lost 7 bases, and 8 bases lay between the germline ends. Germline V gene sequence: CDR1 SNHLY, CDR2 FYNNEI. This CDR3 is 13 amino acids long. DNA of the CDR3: TGTGCCAGCAGTGAAGGCGGGGCGCAGCCCCAGCATTTT. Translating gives CASSEGGAQPQHF.

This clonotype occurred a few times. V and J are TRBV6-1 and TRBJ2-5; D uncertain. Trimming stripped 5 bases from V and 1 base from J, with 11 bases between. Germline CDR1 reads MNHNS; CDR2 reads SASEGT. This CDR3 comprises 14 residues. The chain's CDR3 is CASSPRAAQETQYF. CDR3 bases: TGTGCCAGCAGTCCCCGGGCAGCCCAAGAGACCCAGTACTTC.

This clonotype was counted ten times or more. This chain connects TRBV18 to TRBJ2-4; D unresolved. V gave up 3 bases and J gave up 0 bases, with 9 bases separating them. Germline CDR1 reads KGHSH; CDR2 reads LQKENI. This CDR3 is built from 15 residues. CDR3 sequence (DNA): TGTGCCAGCTCACCCCAGGACGTAGCCAAAAACATTCAGTACTTC. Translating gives CASSPQDVAKNIQYF.

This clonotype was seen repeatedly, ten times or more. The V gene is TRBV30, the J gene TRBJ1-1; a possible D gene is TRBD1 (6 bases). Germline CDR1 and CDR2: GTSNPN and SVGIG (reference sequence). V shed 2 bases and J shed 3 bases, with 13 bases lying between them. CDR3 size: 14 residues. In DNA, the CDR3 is TGTGCCTGGAGTCTCAAAGGGGGGGACACTGAAGCTTTCTTT. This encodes CAWSLKGGDTEAFF.

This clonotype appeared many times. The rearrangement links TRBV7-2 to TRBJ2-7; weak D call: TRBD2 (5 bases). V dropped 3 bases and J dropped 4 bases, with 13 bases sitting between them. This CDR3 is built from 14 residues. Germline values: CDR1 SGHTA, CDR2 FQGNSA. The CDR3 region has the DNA TGTGCCAGCAGCTTTGCGGGCCAACGGTACGAGCAGTACTTC. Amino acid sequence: CASSFAGQRYEQYF.

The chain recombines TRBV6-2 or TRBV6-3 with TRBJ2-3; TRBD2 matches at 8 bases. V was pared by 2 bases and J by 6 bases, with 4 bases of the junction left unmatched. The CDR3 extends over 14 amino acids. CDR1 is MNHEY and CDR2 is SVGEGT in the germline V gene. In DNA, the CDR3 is TGTGCCAGCAGTTACGTGGGACTAGGGGATACGCAGTATTTT. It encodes CASSYVGLGDTQYF.

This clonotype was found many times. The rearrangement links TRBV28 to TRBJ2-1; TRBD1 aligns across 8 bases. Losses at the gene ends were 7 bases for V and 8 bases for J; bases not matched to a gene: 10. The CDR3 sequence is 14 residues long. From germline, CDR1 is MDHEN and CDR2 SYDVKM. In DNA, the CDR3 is TGTGCCAGCATAGCAGGGGGCGCGGCAGATGAGCAGTTCTTC. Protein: CASIAGGAADEQFF.

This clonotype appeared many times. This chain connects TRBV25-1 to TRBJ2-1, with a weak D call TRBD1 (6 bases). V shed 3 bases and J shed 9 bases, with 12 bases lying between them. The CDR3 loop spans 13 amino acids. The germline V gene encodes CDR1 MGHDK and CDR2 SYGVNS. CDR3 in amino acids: CASSDPGQSEQFF. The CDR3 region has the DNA TGTGCCAGCAGTGATCCCGGACAGAGTGAGCAGTTCTTC.